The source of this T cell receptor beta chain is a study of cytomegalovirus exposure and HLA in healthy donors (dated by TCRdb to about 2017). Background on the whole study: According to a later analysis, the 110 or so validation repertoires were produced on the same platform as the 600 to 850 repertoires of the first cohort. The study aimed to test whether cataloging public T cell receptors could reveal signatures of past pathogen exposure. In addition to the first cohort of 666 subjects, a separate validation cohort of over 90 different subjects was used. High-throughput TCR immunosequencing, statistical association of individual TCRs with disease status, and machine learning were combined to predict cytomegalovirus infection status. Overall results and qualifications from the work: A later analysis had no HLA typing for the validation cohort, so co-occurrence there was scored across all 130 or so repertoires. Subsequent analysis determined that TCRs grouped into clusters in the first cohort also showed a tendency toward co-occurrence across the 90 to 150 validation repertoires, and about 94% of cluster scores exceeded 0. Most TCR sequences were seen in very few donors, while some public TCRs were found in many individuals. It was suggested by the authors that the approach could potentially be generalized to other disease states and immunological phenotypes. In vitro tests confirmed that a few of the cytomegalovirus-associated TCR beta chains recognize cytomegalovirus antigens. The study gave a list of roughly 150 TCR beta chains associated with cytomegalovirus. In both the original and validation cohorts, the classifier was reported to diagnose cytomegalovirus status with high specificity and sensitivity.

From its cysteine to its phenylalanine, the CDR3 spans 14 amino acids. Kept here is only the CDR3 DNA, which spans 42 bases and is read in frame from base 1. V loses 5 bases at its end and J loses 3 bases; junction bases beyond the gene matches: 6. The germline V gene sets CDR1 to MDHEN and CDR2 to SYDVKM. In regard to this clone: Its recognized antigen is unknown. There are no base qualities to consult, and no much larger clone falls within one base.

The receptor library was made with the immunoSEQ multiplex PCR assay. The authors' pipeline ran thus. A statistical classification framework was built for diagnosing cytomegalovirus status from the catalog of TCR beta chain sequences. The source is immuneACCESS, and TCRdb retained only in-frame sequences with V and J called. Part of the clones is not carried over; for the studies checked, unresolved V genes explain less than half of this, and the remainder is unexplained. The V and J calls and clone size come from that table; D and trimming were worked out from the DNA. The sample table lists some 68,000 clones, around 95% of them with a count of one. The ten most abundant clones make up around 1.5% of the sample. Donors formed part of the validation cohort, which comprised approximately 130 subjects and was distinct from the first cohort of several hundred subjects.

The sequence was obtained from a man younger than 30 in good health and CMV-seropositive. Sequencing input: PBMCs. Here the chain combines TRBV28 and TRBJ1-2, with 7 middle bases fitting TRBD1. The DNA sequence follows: TGTGCCAGCAGTATTGGGACAGAAGACTATGGCTACACCTTC. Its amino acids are CASSIGTEDYGYTF.